The T cell receptor (beta chain) described here comes from a study of cytomegalovirus exposure and HLA in healthy donors. Among the donors, all were healthy bone marrow donors. About this clone itself: No antigen is known for it.

PCR was performed using 60 Vbeta and 13 Jbeta primers. The table came from immunoSEQ multiplex PCR; TCRdb's copy has only in-frame clones and leaves some out. This table has 90,000 to 140,000 clones, 65% to 80% appearing once. Study-level results: No immune exposure information besides CMV serostatus was available. Overall, some 160 TCR beta chains were annotated as cytomegalovirus-associated. A later analysis found that most CMV-associated TCR beta chains appeared HLA-restricted.

The V and J ends lost 5 bases and 5 bases, in that order; junction bases with no gene match: 7. The CDR3 consists of 14 residues. Per the germline V gene, CDR1 is SGHNT and CDR2 is YENEEA. This chain uses TRBV11-3 with TRBJ2-5; TRBD1 matches 8 bases. The clonotype originates from a male donor in good health and CMV-seronegative. The sequenced sample was PBMCs. The CDR3 reads CASSRARGPETQYF. CDR3 sequence (DNA): TGTGCCAGCAGCCGAGCCAGGGGGCCGGAGACCCAGTACTTC.